In its sample, the clone carrying this T cell receptor (beta chain) was seen a few times. Its antigen is unknown. V was pared by 5 bases and J by 3 bases, with 7 bases of the junction left unmatched. The CDR3 extends over 14 amino acids. In germline, CDR1 is MNHEY, CDR2 SMNVEV (reference sequence). The sample comes from a study of T-cell reconstitution after alpha-beta-depleted transplantation in children. The study's findings and limits: From newly produced T cells came most of the T-cell counts and diversity one year after transplant.

This sample's TCRbeta library carried unique molecular identifier barcodes. TCRdb reprocessed the PCR reads with MiXCR, giving one entry per CDR3 protein. This sample carries 700,000 to 950,000 distinct CDR3 sequences, approximately 15% of them seen once, and the ten largest clones take around 5%. The TCR was taken from a male patient younger than 18 who had a stem cell transplant for acute lymphoblastic leukemia, so the T cells may come from the graft donor. The sample in question was PBMCs, mostly from graft donor cells, obtained 360 days after TCRalphabeta/CD19-depleted stem cell transplant. J is TRBJ2-7 and V is TRBV27; 7 bases agree with TRBD1. CDR3 amino acids: CASSDRDSDYEQYF. CDR3 bases: TGTGCCAGCAGTGACCGGGACAGTGACTACGAGCAGTACTTC.